This T cell receptor (beta chain) originates from a study of blood T cell repertoires in COVID-19. Only in-frame clones appear in the TCRdb table, and some are missing; sequencing was by immunoSEQ multiplex PCR. The data contain fewer than 150,000 clones, about 84% of them seen just once; the ten biggest clones take up 1.5% to 1.7%. The CDR3 is 15 residues long. Germline V CDR1 and CDR2: LNHDA, SQIVND (reference sequence). Trimming removed 3 bases at V and 5 bases at J, with 11 bases between. This clone was seen just once. Sequenced input: peripheral blood. The gene calls are TRBV19 and TRBJ2-6; no clear D gene. This receptor was obtained from a man aged 50-60 years with acute or convalescent COVID-19. CDR3: CASSIYSGWANVLTF. In nucleotides, the CDR3 is TGTGCCAGTAGTATTTATTCTGGCTGGGCCAACGTCCTGACTTTC. Filled out from reference TRBV19 and TRBJ2-6, the complete variable domain reads DGGITQSPKYLFRKEGQNVTLSCEQNLNHDAMYWYRQDPGQGLRLIYYSQIVNDFQKGDIAEGYSVSREKKESFPLTVTSAQKNPTAFYLCASSIYSGWANVLTFGAGSRLTVL.